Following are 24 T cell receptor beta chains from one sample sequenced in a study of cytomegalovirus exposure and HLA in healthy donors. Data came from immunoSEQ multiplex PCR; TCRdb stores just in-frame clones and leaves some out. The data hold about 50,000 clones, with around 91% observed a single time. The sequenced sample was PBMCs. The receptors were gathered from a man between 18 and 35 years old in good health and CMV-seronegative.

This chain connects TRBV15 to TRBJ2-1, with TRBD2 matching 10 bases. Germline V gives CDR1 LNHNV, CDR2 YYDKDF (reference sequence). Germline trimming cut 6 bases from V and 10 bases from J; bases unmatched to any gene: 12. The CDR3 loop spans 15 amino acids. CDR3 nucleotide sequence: TGTGCCACCAGGAGCGGGAGGGCCGTTAGTGGAGAGCAGTTCTTC. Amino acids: CATRSGRAVSGEQFF.

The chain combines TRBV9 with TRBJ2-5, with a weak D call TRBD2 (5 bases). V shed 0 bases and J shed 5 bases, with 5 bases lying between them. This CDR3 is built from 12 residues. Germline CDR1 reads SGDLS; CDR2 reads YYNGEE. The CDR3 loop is CASSVGEETQYF. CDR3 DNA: TGTGCCAGCAGCGTAGGGGAGGAGACCCAGTACTTC.

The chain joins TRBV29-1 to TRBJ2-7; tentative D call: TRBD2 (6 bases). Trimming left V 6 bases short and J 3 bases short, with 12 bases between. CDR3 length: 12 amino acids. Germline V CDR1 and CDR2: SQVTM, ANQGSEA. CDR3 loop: CSVDSGGYEQYF. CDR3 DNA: TGCAGCGTGGACTCCGGGGGCTACGAGCAGTACTTC.

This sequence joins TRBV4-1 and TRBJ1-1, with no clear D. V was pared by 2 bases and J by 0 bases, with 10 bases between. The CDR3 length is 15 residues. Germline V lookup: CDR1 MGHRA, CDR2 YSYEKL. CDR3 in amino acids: CASSQNEVVNTEAFF. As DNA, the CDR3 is TGCGCCAGCAGCCAAAACGAGGTGGTGAACACTGAAGCTTTCTTT.

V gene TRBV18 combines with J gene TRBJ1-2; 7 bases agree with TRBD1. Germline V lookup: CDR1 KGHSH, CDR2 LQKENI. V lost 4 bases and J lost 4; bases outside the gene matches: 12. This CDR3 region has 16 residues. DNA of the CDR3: TGTGCCAGCTCACAATCGAGAGACAGGGCGGGCTATGGCTACACCTTC. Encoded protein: CASSQSRDRAGYGYTF. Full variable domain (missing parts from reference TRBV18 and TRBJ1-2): NAGVMQNPRHLVRRRGQEARLRCSPMKGHSHVYWYRQLPEEGLKFMVYLQKENIIDESGMPKERFSAEFPKEGPSILRIQQVVRGDSAAYFCASSQSRDRAGYGYTFGSGTRLTVV.

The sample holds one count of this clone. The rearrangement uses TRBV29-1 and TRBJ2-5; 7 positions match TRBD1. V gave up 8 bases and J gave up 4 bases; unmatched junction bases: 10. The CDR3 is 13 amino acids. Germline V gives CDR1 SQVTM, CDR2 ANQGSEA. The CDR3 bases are TGCAGCTATAGGGGGCAAGGGGCAGAGACCCAGTACTTC. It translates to CSYRGQGAETQYF.

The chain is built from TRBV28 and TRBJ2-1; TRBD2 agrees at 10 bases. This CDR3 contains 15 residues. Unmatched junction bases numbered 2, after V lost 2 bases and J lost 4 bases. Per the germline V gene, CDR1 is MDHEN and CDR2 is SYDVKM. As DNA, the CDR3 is TGTGCCAGCAGTTTAGCTAGCGGGAGATACAATGAGCAGTTCTTC. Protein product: CASSLASGRYNEQFF.

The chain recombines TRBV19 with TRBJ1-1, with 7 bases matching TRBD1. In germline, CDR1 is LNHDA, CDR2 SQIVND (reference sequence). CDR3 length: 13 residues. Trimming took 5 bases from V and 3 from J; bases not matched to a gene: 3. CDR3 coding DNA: TGTGCCAGTAGTCCCGACAGGGACACTGAAGCTTTCTTT. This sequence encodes CASSPDRDTEAFF. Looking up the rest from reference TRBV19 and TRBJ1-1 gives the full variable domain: DGGITQSPKYLFRKEGQNVTLSCEQNLNHDAMYWYRQDPGQGLRLIYYSQIVNDFQKGDIAEGYSVSREKKESFPLTVTSAQKNPTAFYLCASSPDRDTEAFFGQGTRLTVV.

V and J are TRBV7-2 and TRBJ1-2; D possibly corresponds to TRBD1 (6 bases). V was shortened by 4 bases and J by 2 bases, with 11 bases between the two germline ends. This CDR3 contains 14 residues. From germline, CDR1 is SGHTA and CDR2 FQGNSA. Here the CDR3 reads CASSSLTGNYGYTF. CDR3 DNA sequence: TGTGCCAGCAGCTCCCTTACAGGGAACTATGGCTACACCTTC.

The CDR3 DNA follows: TGTGCCAGTAGTACCGCGGGGGCGGCAGTCGGCAGCACCATATATTTT. Protein: CASSTAGAAVGSTIYF. The chain links TRBV19 to TRBJ1-3; D is perhaps TRBD1 (6 bases). V lost 4 bases to trimming and J lost 9 bases, with 22 bases between them. The CDR3 consists of 16 residues. CDR1 is LNHDA and CDR2 is SQIVND in the germline V gene (reference sequence).

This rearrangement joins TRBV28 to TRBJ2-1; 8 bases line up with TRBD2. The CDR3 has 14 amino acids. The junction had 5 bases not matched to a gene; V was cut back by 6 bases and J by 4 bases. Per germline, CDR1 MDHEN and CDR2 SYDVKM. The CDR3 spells CASRPRGGYNEQFF. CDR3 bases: TGTGCCAGCAGGCCCCGCGGGGGGTACAATGAGCAGTTCTTC.

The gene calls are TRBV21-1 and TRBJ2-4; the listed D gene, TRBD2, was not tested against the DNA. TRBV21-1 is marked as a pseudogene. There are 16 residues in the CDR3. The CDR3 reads CASSKIAGLAKNIQYF. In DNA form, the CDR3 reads TGTGCCAGCAGCAAAATAGCGGGTTTAGCCAAAAACATTCAGTACTTC.

CDR3 residues: CASSQEREGGVGYTF. The CDR3 nucleotides read TGCGCCAGCAGCCAAGAAAGGGAAGGGGGCGTTGGCTACACCTTC. This chain uses TRBV4-1 with TRBJ1-2; TRBD1 aligns across 7 bases. Germline V lookup: CDR1 MGHRA, CDR2 YSYEKL. This CDR3 spans 15 amino acids. The ends lost 0 bases at V and 7 bases at J; junction bases unmatched: 8.

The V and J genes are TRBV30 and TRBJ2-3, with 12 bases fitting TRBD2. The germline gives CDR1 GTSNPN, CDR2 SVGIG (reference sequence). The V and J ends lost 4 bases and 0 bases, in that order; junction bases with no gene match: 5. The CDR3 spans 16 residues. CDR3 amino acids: CAWNQGTSGSTDTQYF. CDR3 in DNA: TGTGCCTGGAATCAAGGGACTAGCGGGAGCACAGATACGCAGTATTTT.

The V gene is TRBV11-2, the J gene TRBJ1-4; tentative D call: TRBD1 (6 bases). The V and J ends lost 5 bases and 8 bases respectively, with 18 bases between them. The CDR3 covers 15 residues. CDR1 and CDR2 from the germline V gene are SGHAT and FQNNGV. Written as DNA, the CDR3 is TGTGCCAGCAGCCCAAGGGAGGGGGTACGGGAAAAACTGTTTTTT. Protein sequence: CASSPREGVREKLFF.

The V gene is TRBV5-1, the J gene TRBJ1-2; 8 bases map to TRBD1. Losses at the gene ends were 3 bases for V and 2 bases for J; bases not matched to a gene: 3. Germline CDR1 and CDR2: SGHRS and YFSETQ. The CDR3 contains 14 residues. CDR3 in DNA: TGCGCCAGCAGCTGGGACAGGCCCAACTATGGCTACACCTTC. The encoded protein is CASSWDRPNYGYTF. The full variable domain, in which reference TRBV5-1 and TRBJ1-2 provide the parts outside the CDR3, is KAGVTQTPRYLIKTRGQQVTLSCSPISGHRSVSWYQQTPGQGLQFLFEYFSETQRNKGNFPGRFSGRQFSNSRSEMNVSTLELGDSALYLCASSWDRPNYGYTFGSGTRLTVV.

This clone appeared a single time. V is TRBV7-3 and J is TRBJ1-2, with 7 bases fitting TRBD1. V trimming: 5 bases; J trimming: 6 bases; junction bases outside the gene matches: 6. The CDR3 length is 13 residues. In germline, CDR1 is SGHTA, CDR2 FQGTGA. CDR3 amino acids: CASSRDREDGYTF. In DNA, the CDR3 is TGTGCCAGCAGCCGTGACAGGGAGGATGGCTACACCTTC.

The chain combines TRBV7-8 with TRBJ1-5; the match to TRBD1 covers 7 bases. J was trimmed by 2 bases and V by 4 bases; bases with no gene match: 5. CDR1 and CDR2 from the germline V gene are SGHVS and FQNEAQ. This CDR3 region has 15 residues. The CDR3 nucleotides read TGTGCCAGCAGCTCTCAGGGGGGAGGCAATCAGCCCCAGCATTTT. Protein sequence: CASSSQGGGNQPQHF.

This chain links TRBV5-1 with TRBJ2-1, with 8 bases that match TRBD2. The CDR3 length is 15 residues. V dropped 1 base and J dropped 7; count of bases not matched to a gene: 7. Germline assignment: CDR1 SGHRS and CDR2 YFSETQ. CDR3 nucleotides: TGCGCCAGCAGCTTGTTAAGCGGGAGTGGTAATGAGCAGTTCTTC. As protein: CASSLLSGSGNEQFF.

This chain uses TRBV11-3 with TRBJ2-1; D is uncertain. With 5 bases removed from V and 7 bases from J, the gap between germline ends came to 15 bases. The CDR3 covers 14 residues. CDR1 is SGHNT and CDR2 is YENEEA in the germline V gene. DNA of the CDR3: TGTGCCAGCAGCGCCCTCAGTGGCCAGAATGAGCAGTTCTTC. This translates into CASSALSGQNEQFF.

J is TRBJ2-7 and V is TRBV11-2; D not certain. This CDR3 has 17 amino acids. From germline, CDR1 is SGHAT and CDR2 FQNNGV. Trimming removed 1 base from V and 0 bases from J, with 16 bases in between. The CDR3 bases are TGTGCCAGCAGCTTAGTTCGTGGCTCCCGGAGCTCCTACGAGCAGTACTTC. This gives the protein CASSLVRGSRSSYEQYF.

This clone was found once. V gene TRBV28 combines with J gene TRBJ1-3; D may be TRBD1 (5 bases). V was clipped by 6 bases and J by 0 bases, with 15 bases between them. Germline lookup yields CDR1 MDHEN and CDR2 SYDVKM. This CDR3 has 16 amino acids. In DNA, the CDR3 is TGTGCCAGCAGCCTCCCGACAGTATCCTCTGGAAACACCATATATTTT. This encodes CASSLPTVSSGNTIYF.

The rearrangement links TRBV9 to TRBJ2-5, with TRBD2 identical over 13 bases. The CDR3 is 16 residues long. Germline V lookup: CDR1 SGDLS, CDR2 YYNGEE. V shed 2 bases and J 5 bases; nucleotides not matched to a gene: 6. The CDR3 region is CASSVGGTSGVETQYF. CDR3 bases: TGTGCCAGCAGCGTGGGGGGGACTAGCGGGGTTGAGACCCAGTACTTC. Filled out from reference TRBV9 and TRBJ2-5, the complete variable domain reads DSGVTQTPKHLITATGQRVTLRCSPRSGDLSVYWYQQSLDQGLQFLIQYYNGEERAKGNILERFSAQQFPDLHSELNLSSLELGDSALYFCASSVGGTSGVETQYFGPGTRLLVL.

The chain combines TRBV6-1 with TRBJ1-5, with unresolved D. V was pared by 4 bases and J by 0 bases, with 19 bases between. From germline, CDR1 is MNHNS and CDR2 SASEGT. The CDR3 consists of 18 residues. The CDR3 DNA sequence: TGTGCCAGCAGTGGTTCAATTGGGTCGGAGTATAGCAATCAGCCCCAGCATTTT. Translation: CASSGSIGSEYSNQPQHF.